This is a list of T cell receptor beta chains from one sample in a study of post-analysis software for immune sequencing data. In TCRdb, the PCR reads were re-called with MiXCR into one record per CDR3 protein. Counted here are about 560,000 distinct CDR3 sequences, 40% to 50% occurring once; the ten biggest clones make up roughly 1.8%. Sample: blood. These receptors originate from a girl between 10 and 17 years old with multiple sclerosis. Both conserved end residues are trimmed from each CDR3.

TRBV6-2/TRBV6-3	ASTYEGTEAF
TRBV25-1	ASSPSPRDSNEKLF
TRBV7-6	ASSLGQGGDEQF
TRBV13	ASSRARGAF
TRBV27	ASSFTGANKKTQY
TRBV5-1	ASSSSALTGELF
TRBV29-1	SVDRTGAEQY
TRBV24-1	ATSDSSGTGLTDTQY
TRBV4-1	ASSRSTGTSGAQETQY
TRBV7-2	ASSFAGIGEQY
TRBV5-1	ASSADVNYGYT
TRBV29-1	SVDRVGEQF
TRBV5-5	ASSRTTDYEQY
TRBV27	ASSLNRDEQF
TRBV11-3	ASRVTLAGSFLKF
TRBV7-9	ASSFVRYGYT
TRBV5-1	ASSLGGHGYT
TRBV10-3	AIRETGNTDTQY
TRBV29-1	SVALKYQETQY
TRBV29-1	SAGDRAGYT
TRBV4-2	ASSQEGSGVGVEQY
TRBV9	ASSGGFGGPNEQF
TRBV7-8	ASSAGWLVY
TRBV7-9	ASSGGTGGYGYT
TRBV6-5	ASNRGGYGYT
TRBV29-1	SVTRQGRGEQY